A selection of T cell receptor beta chains follows, all from one sample in a study of T cell responses to AZD1222 COVID-19 vaccine. Generated by immunoSEQ multiplex PCR, the TCRdb table keeps only in-frame clones and is missing some. The table shows 85,000 to 100,000 clones, with 85% to 95% occurring only once. The input for sequencing was peripheral blood, taken on day 0 of AZD1222 vaccination. The source is an adult in good health. The CDR3 runs from the conserved cysteine through the conserved F or W. The D gene is left open where the match is weak. Size is omitted from some rows. Given values are once, few, many or a class for expanded clones.

V gene	J gene	clone size	D gene	CDR3 DNA	CDR3 protein
TRBV19	TRBJ2-2	.	.	TGTGCCAGTAGTTTACTGGCTGTGATCGGGGTCACCGGGGAGCTGTTTTTT	CASSLLAVIGVTGELFF
TRBV5-5	TRBJ2-3	.	.	TGTGCCAGCAGCCCCCGGGTCCCGAGCACAGATACGCAGTATTTT	CASSPRVPSTDTQYF
TRBV27	TRBJ2-1	.	TRBD2	TGTGCCAGCAGTTCTCAGGCTAGCGGGGCGTGGGCCTACAATGAGCAGTTCTTC	CASSSQASGAWAYNEQFF
TRBV10-3	TRBJ2-7	.	.	TGTGCCATCAGTGACCGTACAGGGAATTCCTACGAGCAGTACTTC	CAISDRTGNSYEQYF
TRBV4-1	TRBJ2-7	.	.	TGCGCCAGCAGCCAAGGGGCAGGGTCCTACGAGCAGTACTTC	CASSQGAGSYEQYF
TRBV6-5	TRBJ1-6	.	TRBD1	TGTGCCAGCCGCCCGGCGGGGACAGGGGGGTCACCCCTCCACTTT	CASRPAGTGGSPLHF
TRBV5-6	TRBJ1-2	.	.	TGTGCCAGCAGCGACGCCCAACGGGGCGGCTATGGCTACACCTTC	CASSDAQRGGYGYTF
TRBV3-1/TRBV3-2	TRBJ2-7	.	.	TGTGCCAGCAGCCAAGATATTAATCGTCGCGAGCAGTACTTC	CASSQDINRREQYF
TRBV10-2	TRBJ2-7	few	TRBD2	TGCGCCAGCAGTGGGCGGCTAGCGGGATCCTACGAGCAGTACTTC	CASSGRLAGSYEQYF
TRBV12-3/TRBV12-4	TRBJ2-2	.	.	TGTGCCAGCAGTTTTTCCGGGGAGCTGTTTTTT	CASSFSGELFF
TRBV19	TRBJ2-5	.	.	TGTGCCAGTAGTATGCGCCCCCTCCACCAAGAGACCCAGTACTTC	CASSMRPLHQETQYF
TRBV19	TRBJ1-5	.	.	TGTGCCAGTAGTAGTCCCGGGAGGGGGGGTTCCAGCAATCAGCCCCAGCATTTT	CASSSPGRGGSSNQPQHF
TRBV21-1	TRBJ2-3	.	.	TGTGCCAGCAGCAAAGGCCGGGCTAGCACAGATACGCAGTATTTT	CASSKGRASTDTQYF
TRBV19	TRBJ2-5	once	.	TGTGCCAGTAGCGGTCGGGAGACCCAGTACTTC	CASSGRETQYF
TRBV20-1	TRBJ1-6	.	.	TGCAGTGCTAGTGTCCCGGGGGCGAGCTCCTATAATTCACCCCTCCACTTT	CSASVPGASSYNSPLHF
TRBV19	TRBJ1-1	.	.	TGTGCCAGTAGTATACGGTTGGAGAACACTGAAGCTTTCTTT	CASSIRLENTEAFF
TRBV7-3	TRBJ1-6	.	.	TGTGCCAGCAGCTTAAATCAGGGCTCTTCACCCCTCCACTTT	CASSLNQGSSPLHF
TRBV3-1/TRBV3-2	TRBJ1-6	.	.	TGTGCCAGCAGCCAAGCAGGAAGCTCCTATAATTCACCCCTCCACTTT	CASSQAGSSYNSPLHF
TRBV7-9	TRBJ2-3	.	TRBD2	TGTGCCAGCAGCCGTTGGTTGCGGGAGGTGCCAGATACGCAGTATTTT	CASSRWLREVPDTQYF
TRBV6-5	TRBJ2-7	.	TRBD2	TGTGCCAGCAGTTACATAGCGGGAGGCCGAACCTACGAGCAGTACTTC	CASSYIAGGRTYEQYF
TRBV4-1	TRBJ2-5	.	.	TGCGCCAGCAGCCAAGAAATAGGTCGGACCCAGTACTTC	CASSQEIGRTQYF
TRBV7-9	TRBJ2-7	once	.	TGTGCCAGCAGCTTTAGGCCCTCCTACGAGCAGTACTTC	CASSFRPSYEQYF
TRBV6-2/TRBV6-3	TRBJ2-7	.	.	TGTGCCAGCAGCCTCCCCCTCCTCAGGTCCTACGAGCAGTACTTC	CASSLPLLRSYEQYF
TRBV5-6	TRBJ2-7	.	.	TGTGCCAGCAGCTTGGAAAGCCTTAGGGGATACGAGCAGTACTTC	CASSLESLRGYEQYF
TRBV7-7	TRBJ2-5	once	.	TGTGCCCTGGGGGAAGAGACCCAGTACTTC	CALGEETQYF
TRBV6-1	TRBJ1-6	once	.	TGTGCCAGCAGTGACCCACACGGACAGTCTTCACCCCTCCACTTT	CASSDPHGQSSPLHF
TRBV4-1	TRBJ1-5	.	TRBD1	TGCGCCAGCAGCCAAGTATCCGTGGGGACAGACTATCAGCCCCAGCATTTT	CASSQVSVGTDYQPQHF
TRBV5-1	TRBJ2-1	.	TRBD2	TGCGCCAGCAGCTCAGCCGGGACTAGGGGCAATGAGCAGTTCTTC	CASSSAGTRGNEQFF
TRBV5-1	TRBJ1-3	.	.	TGCGCCAGCAGCTTGGCCCGGCAGTCTGGAAACACCATATATTTT	CASSLARQSGNTIYF
TRBV6-5	TRBJ2-7	.	.	TGTGCCAGCAGCCCCGGAGCGTTACCTCAGTACTTC	CASSPGALPQYF
TRBV6-5	TRBJ2-7	.	.	TGTGCCAGCAGTTACTCGGGCCCGAGGGGGACCTACGAGCAGTACTTC	CASSYSGPRGTYEQYF
TRBV27	TRBJ1-1	.	.	TGTGCCAGCAGTTCTATAGAGGACAGACTTGATACTGAAGCTTTCTTT	CASSSIEDRLDTEAFF
TRBV18	TRBJ1-4	.	.	TGTGCCAGCTCACCGGGGTCTCGAACTAATGAAAAACTGTTTTTT	CASSPGSRTNEKLFF
TRBV9	TRBJ1-2	.	.	TGTGCCAGCAGCGCCATCCCGGGACCGACCTATGGCTACACCTTC	CASSAIPGPTYGYTF
TRBV30	TRBJ2-2	few	TRBD1	TGTGCCTGGAGTGTAGGTGGGGACAGGAACGGGGAGCTGTTTTTT	CAWSVGGDRNGELFF